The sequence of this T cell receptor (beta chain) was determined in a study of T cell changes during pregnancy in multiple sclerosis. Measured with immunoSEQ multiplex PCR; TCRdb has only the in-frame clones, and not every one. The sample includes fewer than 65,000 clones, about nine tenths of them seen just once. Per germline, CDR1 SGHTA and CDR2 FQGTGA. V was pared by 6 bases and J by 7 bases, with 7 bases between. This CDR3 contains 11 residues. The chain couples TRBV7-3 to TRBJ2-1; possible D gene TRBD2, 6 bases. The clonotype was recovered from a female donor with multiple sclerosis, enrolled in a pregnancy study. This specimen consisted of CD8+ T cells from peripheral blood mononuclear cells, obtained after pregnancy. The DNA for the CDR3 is TGTGCCAGCAGTAGCGGTAATGAGCAGTTCTTC. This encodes CASSSGNEQFF.